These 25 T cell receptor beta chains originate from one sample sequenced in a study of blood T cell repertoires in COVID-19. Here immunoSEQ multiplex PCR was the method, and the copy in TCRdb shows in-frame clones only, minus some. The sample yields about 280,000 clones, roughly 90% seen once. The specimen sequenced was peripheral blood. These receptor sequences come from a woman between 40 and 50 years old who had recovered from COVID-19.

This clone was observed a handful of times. The CDR3 nucleotides are TGTGCCAGTAGTCCCGGGACTAGGGTCACCGGGGAGCTGTTTTTT. This sequence encodes CASSPGTRVTGELFF. The chain employs TRBV19 and TRBJ2-2; 8 bases fit TRBD2. CDR3 length: 15 amino acids. The V gene's germline CDR1 is LNHDA and CDR2 SQIVND (reference sequence). J lost 4 bases, V lost 5 bases, and 6 bases had no gene match.

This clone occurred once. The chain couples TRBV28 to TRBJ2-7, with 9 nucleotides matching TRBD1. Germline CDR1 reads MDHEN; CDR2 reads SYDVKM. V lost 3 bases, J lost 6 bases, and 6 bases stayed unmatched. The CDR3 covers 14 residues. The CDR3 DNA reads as TGTGCCAGCAGTTTGGGGGGACAGGGCTCCGAGCAGTACTTC. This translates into CASSLGGQGSEQYF.

The CDR3, as DNA: TGTGCCACCAGTGACTACACCACTAGCGAGAAAACCAATGAGCAGTTCTTC. Its protein product is CATSDYTTSEKTNEQFF. This chain joins TRBV24-1 and TRBJ2-1, with 7 nucleotides matching TRBD2. Trimming cost V 4 bases and J 6 bases; bases outside gene matches: 14. The V gene's germline CDR1 is KGHDR and CDR2 SFDVKD. CDR3 length equals 17 residues.

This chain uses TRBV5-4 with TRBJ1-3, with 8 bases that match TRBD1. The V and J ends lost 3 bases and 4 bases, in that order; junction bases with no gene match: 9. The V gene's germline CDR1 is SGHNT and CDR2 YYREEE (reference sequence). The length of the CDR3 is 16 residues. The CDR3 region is CASSSTQGAMGNTIYF. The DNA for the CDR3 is TGTGCCAGCAGCTCTACCCAGGGGGCAATGGGAAACACCATATATTTT.

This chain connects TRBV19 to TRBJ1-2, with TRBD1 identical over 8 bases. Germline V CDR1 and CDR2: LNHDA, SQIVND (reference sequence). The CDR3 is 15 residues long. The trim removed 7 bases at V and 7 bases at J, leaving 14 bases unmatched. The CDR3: CASTPSWAGGGGYTF. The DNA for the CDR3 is TGTGCCAGTACCCCCAGCTGGGCAGGGGGCGGTGGCTACACCTTC.

CDR3 nucleotide sequence: TGTGCCTGGAGTGTAGGCGGCCGAAATAATTCACCCCTCCACTTT. It yields the protein CAWSVGGRNNSPLHF. The J gene is TRBJ1-6, the V gene TRBV30; no clear D. V was clipped by 0 bases and J by 5 bases, with 11 bases between them. Germline V gene lookup returns CDR1 GTSNPN and CDR2 SVGIG (reference sequence). This CDR3 comprises 15 residues.

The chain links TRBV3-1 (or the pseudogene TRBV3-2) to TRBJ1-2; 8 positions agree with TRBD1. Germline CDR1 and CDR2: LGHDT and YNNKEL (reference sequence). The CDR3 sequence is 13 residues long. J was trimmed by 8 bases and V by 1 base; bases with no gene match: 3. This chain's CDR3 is CASSQGTGRGYTF. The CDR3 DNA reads TGTGCCAGCAGCCAAGGGACAGGGCGCGGCTACACCTTC.

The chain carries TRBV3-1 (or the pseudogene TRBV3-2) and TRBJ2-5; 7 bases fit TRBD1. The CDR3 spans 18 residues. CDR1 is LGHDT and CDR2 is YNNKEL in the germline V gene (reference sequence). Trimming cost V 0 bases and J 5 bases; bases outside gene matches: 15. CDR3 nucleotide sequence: TGTGCCAGCAGCCAAGAGGGGTGGGCCAGGGGGTCTGGGGAGACCCAGTACTTC. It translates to CASSQEGWARGSGETQYF.

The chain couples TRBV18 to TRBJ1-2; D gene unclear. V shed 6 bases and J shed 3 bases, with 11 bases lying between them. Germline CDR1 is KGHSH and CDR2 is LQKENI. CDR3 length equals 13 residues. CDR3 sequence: CASSAGSDYGYTF. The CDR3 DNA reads TGTGCCAGCTCGGCAGGCTCTGACTATGGCTACACCTTC.

CDR3 amino acids: CASSPKGQGSNQPQHF. For the CDR3, the DNA is TGTGCCAGCAGCCCCAAGGGACAGGGTAGCAATCAGCCCCAGCATTTT. The V call is TRBV9, the J call TRBJ1-5; 9 bases fit TRBD1. Trimming removed 4 bases from V and 0 bases from J; junction bases left unmatched: 5. CDR1 SGDLS and CDR2 YYNGEE come from the germline V gene. The length of the CDR3 is 16 residues.

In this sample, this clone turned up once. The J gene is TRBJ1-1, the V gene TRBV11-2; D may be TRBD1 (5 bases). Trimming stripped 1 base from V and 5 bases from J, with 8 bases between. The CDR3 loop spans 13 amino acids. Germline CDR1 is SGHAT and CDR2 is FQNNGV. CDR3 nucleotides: TGTGCCAGCAGCTTAGGCAGACAGACTGAAGCTTTCTTT. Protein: CASSLGRQTEAFF.

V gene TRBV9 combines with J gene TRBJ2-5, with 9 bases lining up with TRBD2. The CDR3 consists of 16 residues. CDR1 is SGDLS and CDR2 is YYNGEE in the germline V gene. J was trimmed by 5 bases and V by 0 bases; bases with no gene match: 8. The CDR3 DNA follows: TGTGCCAGCAGCGTAGGCCTAGCGGGAAATGAGGAGACCCAGTACTTC. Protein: CASSVGLAGNEETQYF.

CDR3 nucleotides: TGTGCCAGCTCACTCCTGACTAGCGGGAGGACCTACAATGAGCAGTTCTTC. Protein product: CASSLLTSGRTYNEQFF. This sequence joins TRBV18 and TRBJ2-1; 13 bases align to TRBD2. The germline V gene has CDR1 KGHSH and CDR2 LQKENI. The CDR3 extends over 17 amino acids. Losses at the gene ends were 4 bases for V and 2 bases for J; bases not matched to a gene: 5.

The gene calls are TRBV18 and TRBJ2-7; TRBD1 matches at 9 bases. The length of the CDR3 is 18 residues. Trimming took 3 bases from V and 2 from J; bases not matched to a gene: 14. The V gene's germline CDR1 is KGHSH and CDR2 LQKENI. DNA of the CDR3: TGTGCCAGCTCACCGAGTCCCGGGACAGGGCGCAGGACCTACGAGCAGTACTTC. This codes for CASSPSPGTGRRTYEQYF.

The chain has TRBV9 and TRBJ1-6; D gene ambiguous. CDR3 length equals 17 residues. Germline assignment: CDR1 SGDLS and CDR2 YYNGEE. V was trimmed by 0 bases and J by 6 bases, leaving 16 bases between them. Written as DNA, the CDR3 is TGTGCCAGCAGCGTAGGTTACAAACCCTTGGCTAATTCACCCCTCCACTTT. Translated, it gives CASSVGYKPLANSPLHF.

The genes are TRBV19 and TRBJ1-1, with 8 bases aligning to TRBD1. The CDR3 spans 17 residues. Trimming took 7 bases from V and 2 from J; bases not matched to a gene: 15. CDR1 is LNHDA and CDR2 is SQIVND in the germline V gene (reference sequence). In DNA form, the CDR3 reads TGTGCCAGTACCAGAGGACAGGGCACCGTAGTCAACACTGAAGCTTTCTTT. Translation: CASTRGQGTVVNTEAFF.

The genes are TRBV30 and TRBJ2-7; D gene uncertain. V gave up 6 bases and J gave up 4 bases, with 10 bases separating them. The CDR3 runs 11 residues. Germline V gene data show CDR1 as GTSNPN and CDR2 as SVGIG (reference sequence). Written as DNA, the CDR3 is TGTGCCTGCGAACGCGGATACGAGCAGTACTTC. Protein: CACERGYEQYF.

The CDR3 DNA sequence: TGTGCCATCAGTGATTTAAGCGGGATGAGCACAGATACGCAGTATTTT. Translated: CAISDLSGMSTDTQYF. The chain joins TRBV10-3 to TRBJ2-3, with 7 bases aligning to TRBD2. V lost 3 bases to trimming and J lost 0 bases; unmatched junction nucleotides: 6. This CDR3 has 16 residues. The germline CDR1 and CDR2 sequences are ENHRY and SYGVKD.

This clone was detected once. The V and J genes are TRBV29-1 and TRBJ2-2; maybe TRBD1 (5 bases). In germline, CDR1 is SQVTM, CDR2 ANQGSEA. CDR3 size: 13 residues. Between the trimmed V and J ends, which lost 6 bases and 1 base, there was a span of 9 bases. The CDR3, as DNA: TGCAGCGTGGCCGGACAGAACACCGGGGAGCTGTTTTTT. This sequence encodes CSVAGQNTGELFF.

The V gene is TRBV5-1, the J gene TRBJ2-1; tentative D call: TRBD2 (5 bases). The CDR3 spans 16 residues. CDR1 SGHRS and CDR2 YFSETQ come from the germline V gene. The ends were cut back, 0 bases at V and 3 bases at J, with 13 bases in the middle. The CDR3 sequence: CASSLEPAENYNEQFF. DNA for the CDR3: TGCGCCAGCAGCTTGGAGCCAGCGGAGAACTACAATGAGCAGTTCTTC.

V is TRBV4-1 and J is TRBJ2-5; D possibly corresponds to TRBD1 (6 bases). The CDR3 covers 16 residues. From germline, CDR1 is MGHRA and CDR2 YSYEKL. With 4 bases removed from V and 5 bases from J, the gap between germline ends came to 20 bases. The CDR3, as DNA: TGCGCCAGCAGCCTTGACGACAGGCCAACTGGGGAGACCCAGTACTTC. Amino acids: CASSLDDRPTGETQYF.

The CDR3 loop reads CASSRTGDYGYTF. DNA of the CDR3: TGTGCCAGCAGTCGGACAGGGGACTATGGCTACACCTTC. The chain employs TRBV2 and TRBJ1-2; 9 nucleotides match TRBD1. Germline V gene data show CDR1 as SNHLY and CDR2 as FYNNEI. J gave up 3 bases and V 5 bases, and 1 base lay outside the gene matches. There are 13 residues in the CDR3.

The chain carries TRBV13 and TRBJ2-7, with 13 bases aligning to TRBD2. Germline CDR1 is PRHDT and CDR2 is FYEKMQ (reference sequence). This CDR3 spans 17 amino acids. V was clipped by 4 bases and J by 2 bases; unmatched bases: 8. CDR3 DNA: TGTGCCAGCAGCTCAAACGACGGGACTAGCGGGACCTACGAGCAGTACTTC. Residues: CASSSNDGTSGTYEQYF.

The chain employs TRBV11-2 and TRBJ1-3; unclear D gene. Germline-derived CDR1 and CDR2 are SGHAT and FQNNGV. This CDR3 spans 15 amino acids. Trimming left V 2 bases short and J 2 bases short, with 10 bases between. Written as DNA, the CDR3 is TGTGCCAGCAGCTTATTCCCCGCGGCTGGAAACACCATATATTTT. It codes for CASSLFPAAGNTIYF. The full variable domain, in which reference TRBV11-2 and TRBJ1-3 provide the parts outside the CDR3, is EAGVAQSPRYKIIEKRQSVAFWCNPISGHATLYWYQQILGQGPKLLIQFQNNGVVDDSQLPKDRFSAERLKGVDSTLKIQPAKLEDSAVYLCASSLFPAAGNTIYFGEGSWLTVV.

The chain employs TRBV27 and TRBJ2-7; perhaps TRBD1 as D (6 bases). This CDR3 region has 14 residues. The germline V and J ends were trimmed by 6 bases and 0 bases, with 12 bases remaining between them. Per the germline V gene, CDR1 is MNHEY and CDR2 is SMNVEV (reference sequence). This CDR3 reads CASSRTATSYEQYF. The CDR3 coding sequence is TGTGCCAGCAGCCGGACAGCAACCTCCTACGAGCAGTACTTC.